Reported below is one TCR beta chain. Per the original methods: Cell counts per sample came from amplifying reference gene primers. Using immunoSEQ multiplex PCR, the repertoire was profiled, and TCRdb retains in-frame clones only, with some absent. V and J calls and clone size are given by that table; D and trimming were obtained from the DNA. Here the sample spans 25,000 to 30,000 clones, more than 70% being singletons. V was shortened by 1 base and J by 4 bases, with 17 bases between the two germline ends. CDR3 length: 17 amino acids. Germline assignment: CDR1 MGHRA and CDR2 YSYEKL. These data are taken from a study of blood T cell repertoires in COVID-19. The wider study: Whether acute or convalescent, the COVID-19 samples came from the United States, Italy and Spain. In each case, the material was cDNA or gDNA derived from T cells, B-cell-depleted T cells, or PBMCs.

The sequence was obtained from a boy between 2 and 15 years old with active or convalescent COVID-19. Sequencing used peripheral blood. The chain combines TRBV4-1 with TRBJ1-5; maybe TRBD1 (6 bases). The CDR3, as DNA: TGCGCCAGCAGCCAAGGCCCCCGGGGACAAAGGAATCAGCCCCAGCATTTT. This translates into CASSQGPRGQRNQPQHF.